The clone carrying this TCR beta chain has a count of ten or more. The antigen is not known. This record comes from a study of metastatic and nonmetastatic thyroid tumors. Overall study context: The comparison covered peripheral blood and tumor or nodule tissue in malignant and benign thyroid patients. Study findings and constraints: The reported finding was significantly higher TCR beta diversity in malignant thyroid tumors relative to benign nodules, in blood and tumor.

Germline V gene lookup returns CDR1 MNHNY and CDR2 SVGAGI (reference sequence). The CDR3 is 15 amino acids. Trimming took 4 bases from V and 7 from J, leaving 17 bases between them. TCRdb reprocessed the PCR reads via MiXCR. The sample carries about 92,000 clones, 14% to 15% recorded once. Thyroid surgery was performed in patients who had received no treatment beforehand. The rearrangement uses TRBV6-6 and TRBJ2-1; perhaps D is TRBD1 or TRBD2 (5 bases each). The receptor was derived from a female donor with papillary thyroid cancer or a benign thyroid nodule (not recorded which). Some clones in this sample may be carry-over from other donors' samples. The sequenced sample was blood. The CDR3 reads CASSSRGVWDNEQFF. The CDR3 region has the DNA TGTGCCAGCAGTTCACGAGGGGTTTGGGATAATGAGCAGTTCTTC.